This TCR beta chain was profiled in a study of beta chain features in type 1 diabetes. Study-wide results and caveats: In comparison with healthy donors, patients had naive, central memory and Treg TCRB repertoires that appeared more similar. Shortening of TCRB CDR3s, moderate but significant, appeared in all four CD4+ subsets of Type 1 diabetes patients.

On this clone: Its specificity is not known.

This CDR3 region has 14 residues. Germline lookup yields CDR1 SGHRS and CDR2 YFSETQ. Between the trimmed V and J ends, which lost 4 bases and 5 bases, there was a span of 10 bases. Expressed TCRB transcripts were sequenced after all isolated RNA was converted to cDNA. About 3.7 million reads per sample were averaged for naive, central memory and regulatory samples. The table came from immunoSEQ multiplex PCR; TCRdb's copy has only in-frame clones and leaves some out. The data contain a few hundred thousand clones, roughly 14% of them singletons. The chain employs TRBV5-1 and TRBJ1-6; D is possibly TRBD1 (5 bases). This clonotype originated in a man aged 25-45 years with type 1 diabetes. Sequencing was performed on naive CD4+ T cells from blood. Here the CDR3 DNA reads TGCGCCAGCAGCAATCGGACAAATAATTCACCCCTCCACTTT. Its translation is CASSNRTNNSPLHF.